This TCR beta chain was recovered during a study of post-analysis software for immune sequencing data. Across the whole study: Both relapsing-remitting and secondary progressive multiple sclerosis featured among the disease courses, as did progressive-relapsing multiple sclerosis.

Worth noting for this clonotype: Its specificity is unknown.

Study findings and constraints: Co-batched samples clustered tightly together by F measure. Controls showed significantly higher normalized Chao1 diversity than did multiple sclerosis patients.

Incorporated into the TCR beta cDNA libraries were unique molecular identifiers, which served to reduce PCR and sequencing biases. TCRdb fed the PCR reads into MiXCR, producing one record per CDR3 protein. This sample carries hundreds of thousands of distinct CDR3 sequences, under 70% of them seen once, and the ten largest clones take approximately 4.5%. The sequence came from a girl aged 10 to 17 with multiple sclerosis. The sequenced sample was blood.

The CDR3: CASRLSTFAYEQYF. CDR3 coding DNA: TGTGCCAGCAGACTAAGTACCTTCGCTTACGAGCAGTACTTC. This chain joins TRBV12-3 or TRBV12-4 and TRBJ2-7; D is undetermined. The CDR3 spans 14 residues. The V end lost 6 bases, the J end lost 4 bases, and 16 bases lay between the germline ends.